The rows below give T cell receptor beta chains drawn from one sample of a study of blood T cells in healthy people across ages. TCRdb processed the 5' RACE reads anew with MiXCR; each CDR3 protein has one entry. The sample lists fewer than 900,000 distinct CDR3 sequences, 36% seen once, with 10% to 15% in the top ten. What was sequenced was blood. The receptors shown here come from a man aged 18 to 30 in good health. CDR3s include the opening cysteine and the closing phenylalanine or tryptophan. Fields, in order: V gene, J gene, CDR3 protein.

v_call: TRBV11-2; j_call: TRBJ1-1; cdr3_aa: CASRKGQLNTEAFF
v_call: TRBV27; j_call: TRBJ2-2; cdr3_aa: CASSLVGAGTGELFF
v_call: TRBV4-1; j_call: TRBJ1-4; cdr3_aa: CASSQDIGLNEKLFF
v_call: TRBV20-1; j_call: TRBJ1-2; cdr3_aa: CSARGSEGTFYGYTF
v_call: TRBV11-2; j_call: TRBJ2-1; cdr3_aa: CASSLTSRGPPHEQFF
v_call: TRBV7-3; j_call: TRBJ1-1; cdr3_aa: CASSLDRVGTEAFF
v_call: TRBV6-2/TRBV6-3; j_call: TRBJ2-1; cdr3_aa: CASSPGPQNEQFF
v_call: TRBV12-3/TRBV12-4; j_call: TRBJ2-5; cdr3_aa: CASTLLAGGGNEQYF
v_call: TRBV5-5; j_call: TRBJ1-5; cdr3_aa: CASSPGQLYQPQHF
v_call: TRBV20-1; j_call: .; cdr3_aa: CSAIDRVVKTQYF
v_call: TRBV29-1; j_call: TRBJ2-5; cdr3_aa: CSVDGTGGLGTETQYF